The 17 T cell receptor beta chains below were found in one sample sequenced in a study of T cells in women clearing cervical HPV infection. Profiled with immunoSEQ multiplex PCR; TCRdb holds only in-frame clones, not every one. Recorded for this sample: approximately 30,000 clones. Sequencing was done on a sample of blood buffy coat. The receptors come from a woman between 18 and 69 years old with a cervical HPV16 infection that either progressed to CIN3+ or cleared (not recorded which).

Comment on this clone: The read gets to within 3 residues of the CDR3 end, and the germline J gene fills in the rest. The rearrangement joins TRBV6-4 to TRBJ2-2, with D possibly matching TRBD1 (5 bases). CDR1 is MRHNA and CDR2 is SNTAGT in the germline V gene. The CDR3 runs to 14 residues. This chain's CDR3 is CASSDAGHQSPLFF. The sequenced CDR3 bases are TGTGCCAGCAGTGACGCAGGACATCAATCACCG.

As to this clone: The read terminates 3 residues ahead of where the CDR3 ends, so the germline J gene completes it. This rearrangement joins TRBV19 to TRBJ2-2, with 8 bases that match TRBD2. There are 15 residues in the CDR3. J was trimmed by 9 bases and V by 4 bases; bases with no gene match: 10. Germline V gene sequence: CDR1 LNHDA, CDR2 SQIVND (reference sequence). CDR3 in amino acids: CASSSVGGGNRELFF. CDR3 bases read: TGTGCCAGTAGTAGCGTTGGCGGGGGGAATCGGGAG.

About this clone: The read comes to an end 3 residues before the CDR3 does, leaving the germline J gene to fill in the end. The chain has TRBV7-9 and TRBJ2-3; D uncertain. Per the germline V gene, CDR1 is SEHNR and CDR2 is FQNEAQ (reference sequence). This CDR3 comprises 13 residues. This chain's CDR3 is CASSTLPSGTQYF. The covered CDR3 bases are TGTGCCAGCAGCACACTTCCTAGTGGGACG.

Points on this clone: The read ends 3 residues before the CDR3 terminus; that terminus is restored from the germline J gene. The J gene is TRBJ2-2, the V gene TRBV5-1; D gene ambiguous. The germline CDR1 and CDR2 sequences are SGHRS and YFSETQ. The CDR3 length is 16 residues. CDR3 DNA, as far as it was read: TGCGCCAGCAGCTTGGGCAGGAGCTCCTATAATTCACCG. It is translated as CASSLGRSSYNSP. The whole CDR3 region reads CASSLGRSSYNSPLFF.

About this clone: The read halts 3 residues ahead of the CDR3 end, with the missing end drawn from the germline J gene. This specimen includes other DNA sequences encoding the same CDR3. The gene calls are TRBV19 and TRBJ1-1; weak D call: TRBD1 (5 bases). Between the trimmed V and J ends, which lost 7 bases and 5 bases, there was a span of 14 bases. The CDR3 runs 13 residues. The germline V gene has CDR1 LNHDA and CDR2 SQIVND (reference sequence). The sequenced part of the CDR3 DNA is TGTGCCAGTACCGAAACGGGGGGAACTGAA. It is translated as CASTETGGTE. The full CDR3 is CASTETGGTEAFF.

As to this clone: A junction end diverges from the germline sequence, so it may reflect a read error. The read halts 3 residues ahead of the CDR3 end, with the missing end drawn from the germline J gene. The chain couples TRBV7-2 to TRBJ1-4; D is undetermined. Germline CDR1 SGHTA, CDR2 FQGNSA. The CDR3 contains 13 residues. The sequenced part of the CDR3 DNA is TGTGCCGGCAGCTTAGCCCGTAATGAAAAA. Translation gives CAGSLARNEK. The whole CDR3 protein reads CAGSLARNEKLFF.

On this clone itself: The DNA ends 3 residues before the CDR3 does, and the rest of the CDR3 is filled in from the germline J gene. The chain uses TRBV10-3 and TRBJ2-1; possibly TRBD2 for D (5 bases). Germline CDR1 and CDR2: ENHRY and SYGVKD. The CDR3 covers 13 residues. Between the trimmed V and J ends, which lost 6 bases and 8 bases, there was a span of 14 bases. CDR3 amino acids: CAISGENRDEQFF. CDR3 DNA, as far as it was read: TGTGCCATCAGCGGGGAAAACCGGGATGAG.

For this clone: The read gets to within 3 residues of the CDR3 end, and the germline J gene fills in the rest. V is TRBV19 and J is TRBJ1-2; tentatively, D is TRBD1 (5 bases). Between the trimmed V and J ends, which lost 7 bases and 4 bases, there was a span of 19 bases. The CDR3 extends over 15 amino acids. Germline V lookup: CDR1 LNHDA, CDR2 SQIVND (reference sequence). CDR3 bases read: TGTGCCAGTAAATTGGAAACAGGCCCGGGCTATGGC. This encodes CASKLETGPGYG. The whole CDR3 sequence reads CASKLETGPGYGYTF.

Comments on this clone: The read terminates 3 residues before the CDR3 end, so the remaining end is supplied by the germline J gene. The gene calls are TRBV7-2 and TRBJ2-2, with D possibly TRBD2 on 6 matching bases. Trimming removed 5 bases at V and 1 base at J, with 8 bases between. Looked up from germline, CDR1 is SGHTA and CDR2 is FQGNSA. CDR3 size: 14 residues. CDR3 in amino acids: CASSRDWNTGELFF. Partial CDR3 DNA: TGTGCCAGCAGCAGGGACTGGAACACCGGGGAG.

Concerning this clone: With the read ending 3 residues before the CDR3 end, the germline J gene is used to fill in that end. This chain links TRBV19 with TRBJ1-5, with D perhaps TRBD1 (5 bases). The CDR3 is 16 residues long. Between the trimmed V and J ends, which lost 0 bases and 4 bases, there was a span of 13 bases. CDR1 and CDR2 from the germline V gene are LNHDA and SQIVND (reference sequence). The CDR3 region is CASSIDLAGPNQPQHF. Partial CDR3 DNA: TGTGCCAGTAGTATAGACTTAGCAGGGCCGAATCAGCCC.

Comment on this clone: The CDR3 extends 3 residues past the end of the read, so its final part is completed from the germline J gene. The V gene is TRBV6-2 or TRBV6-3, the J gene TRBJ2-4; D is undetermined. The germline gives CDR1 MNHEY, CDR2 SVGEGT. This CDR3 has 13 residues. The CDR3 sequence: CASSYYLNYGQYF. CDR3 DNA, as far as it was read: TGTGCCAGCAGTTACTACCTTAACTATGGT.

A word on this clone: The read stops 3 residues short of the end of the CDR3; the missing end is completed from the germline J gene. V is TRBV27 and J is TRBJ2-6, with TRBD1 matching over 8 bases. CDR3 size: 16 residues. Trimming removed 8 bases from V and 2 bases from J; junction bases left unmatched: 8. Germline V CDR1 and CDR2: MNHEY, SMNVEV (reference sequence). This CDR3 reads CASRRQGIAGANVLTF. Incomplete CDR3 DNA: TGTGCCAGCCGAAGACAGGGGATCGCTGGGGCCAACGTC. Full variable domain (missing parts from reference TRBV27 and TRBJ2-6): EAQVTQNPRYLITVTGKKLTVTCSQNMNHEYMSWYRQDPGLGLRQIYYSMNVEVTDKGDVPEGYKVSRKEKRNFPLILESPSPNQTSLYFCASRRQGIAGANVLTFGAGSRLTVL.

On this clone: The read gets to within 3 residues of the CDR3 end, and the germline J gene fills in the rest. V is TRBV20-1 and J is TRBJ1-2, with 10 bases matching TRBD1. V shed 0 bases, J shed 4 bases, and the junction held 8 bases outside the gene matches. CDR3 length equals 16 residues. Germline CDR1 reads DFQATT; CDR2 reads SNEGSKA (reference sequence). Here the CDR3 reads CSARDLTRTGGYGYTF. Incomplete CDR3 DNA: TGCAGTGCTAGAGATCTTACGCGGACAGGGGGCTATGGC.

Of note for this clone: The CDR3 goes on 3 residues after the read ends, and that part is filled in from the germline J gene. The V and J genes are TRBV11-2 and TRBJ2-1; the match to TRBD2 covers 9 bases. CDR1 is SGHAT, CDR2 FQNNGV, per germline. The CDR3 is 14 amino acids. The V segment lost 4 bases and the J segment 8 bases; nucleotides outside the gene matches: 6. The CDR3 region is CASSSAGGTDEQFF. The sequenced part of the CDR3 DNA is TGTGCCAGCAGCTCAGCGGGGGGTACGGATGAG.

Concerning this clone itself: The read ends 3 residues early relative to the CDR3; the germline J gene fills the gap. This chain links TRBV20-1 with TRBJ1-1, with D unresolved. From germline, CDR1 is DFQATT and CDR2 SNEGSKA (reference sequence). The CDR3 has 14 residues. The ends were cut back, 6 bases at V and 2 bases at J, with 16 bases in the middle. The sequenced CDR3 bases are TGCAGTGCCGAGGTTCCAGGCCGTAACACTGAA. Translated: CSAEVPGRNTE. The whole CDR3 reads CSAEVPGRNTEAFF.

As to this clone: The read comes to an end 3 residues before the CDR3 does, leaving the germline J gene to fill in the end. The chain recombines TRBV10-1 with TRBJ1-1; D is perhaps TRBD1 (6 bases). The CDR3 is 15 residues long. The ends were cut back, 6 bases at V and 0 bases at J, with 14 bases in the middle. Germline V gene lookup returns CDR1 WNHNN and CDR2 SYGVQD (reference sequence). The CDR3 region is CASRVQGKVNTEAFF. Partial CDR3 DNA: TGCGCCAGCAGGGTACAGGGCAAGGTGAACACTGAA.

In the case of this clone: Coverage ceases 3 residues before the CDR3 finishes, and the germline J gene fills in the end. The rearrangement joins TRBV18 to TRBJ2-7; 10 bases fit TRBD1. Germline trimming cut 3 bases from V and 4 bases from J; bases unmatched to any gene: 3. The CDR3 is 14 amino acids. Germline values: CDR1 KGHSH, CDR2 LQKENI. The CDR3 sequence is CASSPADRGYEQYF. The sequenced part of the CDR3 DNA is TGTGCCAGCTCACCGGCGGACAGGGGGTACGAG.